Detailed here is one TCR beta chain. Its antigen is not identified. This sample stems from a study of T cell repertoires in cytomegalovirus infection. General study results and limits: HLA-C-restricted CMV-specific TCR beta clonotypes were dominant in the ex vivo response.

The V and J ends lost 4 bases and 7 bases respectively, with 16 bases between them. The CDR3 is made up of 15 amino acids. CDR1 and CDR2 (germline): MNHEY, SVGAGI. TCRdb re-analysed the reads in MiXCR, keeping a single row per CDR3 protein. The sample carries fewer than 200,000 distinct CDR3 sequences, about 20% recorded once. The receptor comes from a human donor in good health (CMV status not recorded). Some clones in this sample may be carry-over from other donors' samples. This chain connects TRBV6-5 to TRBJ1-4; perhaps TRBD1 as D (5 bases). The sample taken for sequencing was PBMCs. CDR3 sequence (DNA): TGTGCCAGCAGTTCCTCGGCAGGGCGGAGTGAAAAACTGTTTTTT. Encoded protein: CASSSSAGRSEKLFF.